This T cell receptor (beta chain) was captured by sequencing in a study of blood T cell repertoires in COVID-19. Allocation to cohorts depended on clinical history reported by the participants. In germline, CDR1 is MNHEY, CDR2 SVGAGI. The CDR3 is 15 residues long. The V and J ends lost 8 bases and 2 bases respectively, with 15 bases between them. Sequencing used immunoSEQ multiplex PCR; TCRdb keeps in-frame clones, though not all of them. The top ten hold 3% of the sample, which has about 260,000 clones, roughly nine tenths seen once. The V and J genes are TRBV6-5 and TRBJ2-2, with a possible D match to TRBD2 (5 bases). The sequence was collected from a woman aged 50 to 60 who had recovered from COVID-19. Sample: PBMCs or T cells enriched from blood (not recorded which). The CDR3 here is CASRRVGQNTGELFF. The CDR3 bases are TGTGCCAGCCGGCGGGTAGGCCAAAACACCGGGGAGCTGTTTTTT.